This T cell receptor beta chain was identified in a study of shared T cell receptors in the human thymus listed by TCRdb under 2021. With regard to the full study: The study examined how self-reactive, shared T-cell receptor alpha chains are generated in the human thymus.

The library was built by means of the immunoSEQ multiplex PCR assay. The immuneACCESS repertoire file appears here via TCRdb, limited to in-frame rearrangements. These files lack a portion of the clones; in checked studies, under half of the deficit traces to unresolved V genes, and the cause of the others is not known. The sample table records 650,000 to 950,000 clones; around 85% of these occur just once. The ten largest clonotypes hold over 0.008% of the sample. A remark on this clone: It has no known antigen specificity. No much larger clone exists at a distance of one base, and base qualities are not known.

From its cysteine to its phenylalanine, the CDR3 spans 13 amino acids. Only CDR3 DNA remains: 39 bases, in frame from the first base. Trimming takes 2 bases from V and 3 bases from J, and the germline ends sit 8 bases apart. Taken from the germline V gene, the CDR1 and CDR2 loops are SNHLY and FYNNEI. The data also belong to a second study, concerning human thymus T cells. Taken from the second paper: The donors were immunologically healthy infants in Finland who had open corrective cardiac surgery for congenital heart defects. Thymus tissue was collected as surgical resects that were removed during corrective cardiac surgery. Usage of V and J gene segments appeared to be biased in both the thymic and the peripheral blood repertoires. The related research found that thymic TCR repertoires overlapped highly between unrelated individuals. TCR alpha and beta repertoires from roughly 8 infant thymus samples and four related peripheral blood samples were characterized in the study. Donor ages ranging from about 7 to 250 days were recorded, and more than 5 male and a couple of female infants were included in the cohort. After being mechanically released from the tissue, thymocytes were kept at -70 degrees C in pellets of about 8.5-32 million cells. A QIAsymphony instrument was used to extract genomic DNA from the frozen cell pellets. The immunoSEQ multiplex PCR assay was used to amplify the TCRB and TCRAD loci from a standardized quantity of quality-controlled genomic DNA. The V(D)J region was spanned by amplicons of a length sufficient to cover the CDR3 and to identify V and J genes. Amplicon sequencing was performed on an Illumina platform through the commercial immunoSEQ service. Primer bias and sequencing errors were corrected as previously described, and TCRAD and TCRB were defined on the basis of the IMGT database. immunoSEQ Analyzer 3.0 and VDJTools were used for repertoire analysis, which covered basic statistics, V/J segment usage, diversity estimates, rarefaction and pairwise overlap. To estimate diversity, the Chao1, ChaoE, Efron-Thisted, Shannon and inverse Simpson indices were applied, and diversity was also estimated on datasets down-sampled to the smallest sample. For repertoire overlap, CDR3 nucleotide sequence, V gene and J gene had to match strictly, and clustering was done by Jaccard-based multidimensional scaling. Thymus samples yielded on average approximately 840,000 unique TCRB clonotypes, compared with roughly 80,000 from blood samples.

Sequenced: thymocytes. The receptor was isolated from a girl under three years old with a congenital heart defect. Donor details come from another sample of the same person, matched by shared clones. The chain is encoded by TRBV2 joined to TRBJ2-7; the D gene remains uncertain. The nucleotide sequence reads as follows: TGTGCCAGCAGTGAAAGCCGTATCTACGAGCAGTACTTC. Its protein product is CASSESRIYEQYF.